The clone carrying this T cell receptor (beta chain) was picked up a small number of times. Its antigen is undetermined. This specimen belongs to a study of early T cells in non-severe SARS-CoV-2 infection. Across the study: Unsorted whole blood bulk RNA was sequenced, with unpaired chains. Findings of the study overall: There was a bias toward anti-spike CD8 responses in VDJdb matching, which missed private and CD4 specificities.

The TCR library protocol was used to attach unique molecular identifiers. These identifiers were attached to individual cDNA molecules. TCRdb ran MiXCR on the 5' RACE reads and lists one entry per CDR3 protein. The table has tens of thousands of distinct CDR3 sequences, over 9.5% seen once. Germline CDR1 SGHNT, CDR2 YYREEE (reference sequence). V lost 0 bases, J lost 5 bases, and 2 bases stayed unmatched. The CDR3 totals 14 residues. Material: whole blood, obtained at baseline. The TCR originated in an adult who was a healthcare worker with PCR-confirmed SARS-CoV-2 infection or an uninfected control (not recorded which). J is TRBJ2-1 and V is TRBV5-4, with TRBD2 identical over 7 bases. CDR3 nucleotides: TGTGCCAGCAGCTTGGTGGGAGGGAACAATGAGCAGTTCTTC. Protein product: CASSLVGGNNEQFF.